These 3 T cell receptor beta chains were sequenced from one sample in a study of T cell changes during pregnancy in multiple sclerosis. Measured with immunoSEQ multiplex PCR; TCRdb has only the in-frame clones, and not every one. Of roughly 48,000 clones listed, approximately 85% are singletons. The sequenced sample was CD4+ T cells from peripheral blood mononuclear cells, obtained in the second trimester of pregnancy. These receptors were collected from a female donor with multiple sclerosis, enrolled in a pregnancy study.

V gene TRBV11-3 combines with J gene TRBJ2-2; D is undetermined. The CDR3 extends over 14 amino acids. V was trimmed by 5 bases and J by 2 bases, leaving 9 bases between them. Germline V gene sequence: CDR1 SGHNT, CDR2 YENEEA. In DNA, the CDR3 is TGTGCCAGCAGCGTACAGCCTAACACCGGGGAGCTGTTTTTT. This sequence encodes CASSVQPNTGELFF. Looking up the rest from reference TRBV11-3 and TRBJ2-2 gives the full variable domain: EAGVVQSPRYKIIEKKQPVAFWCNPISGHNTLYWYLQNLGQGPELLIRYENEEAVDDSQLPKDRFSAERLKGVDSTLKIQPAELGDSAVYLCASSVQPNTGELFFGEGSRLTVL.

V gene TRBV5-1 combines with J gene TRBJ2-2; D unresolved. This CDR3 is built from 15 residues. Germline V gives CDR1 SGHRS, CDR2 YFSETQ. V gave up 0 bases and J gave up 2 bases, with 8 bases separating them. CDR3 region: CASSLVPTNTGELFF. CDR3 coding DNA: TGCGCCAGCAGCTTGGTCCCTACTAACACCGGGGAGCTGTTTTTT.

CDR3 in amino acids: CASSPTGTGRYGYTF. The CDR3 nucleotides read TGCGCCAGCAGCCCCACCGGGACAGGGAGGTATGGCTACACCTTC. The rearrangement links TRBV4-1 to TRBJ1-2, with 9 bases matching TRBD1. This CDR3 has 15 residues. V lost 4 bases, J lost 5 bases, and 8 bases stayed unmatched. Germline V CDR1 and CDR2: MGHRA, YSYEKL.